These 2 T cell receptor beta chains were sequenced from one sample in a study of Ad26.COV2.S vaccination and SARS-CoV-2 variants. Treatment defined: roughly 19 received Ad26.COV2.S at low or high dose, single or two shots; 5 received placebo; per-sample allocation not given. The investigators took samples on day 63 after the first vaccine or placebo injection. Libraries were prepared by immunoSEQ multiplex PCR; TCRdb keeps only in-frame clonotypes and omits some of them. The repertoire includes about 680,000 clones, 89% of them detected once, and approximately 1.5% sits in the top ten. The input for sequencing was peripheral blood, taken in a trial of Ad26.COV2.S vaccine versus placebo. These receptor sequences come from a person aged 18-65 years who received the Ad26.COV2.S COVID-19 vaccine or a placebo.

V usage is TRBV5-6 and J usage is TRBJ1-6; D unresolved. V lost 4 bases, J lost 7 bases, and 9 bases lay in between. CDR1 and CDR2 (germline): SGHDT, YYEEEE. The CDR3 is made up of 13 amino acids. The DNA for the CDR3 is TGTGCCAGCAGCGGGAGGGTAAATTCACCCCTCCACTTT. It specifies CASSGRVNSPLHF.

The CDR3 region is CASSYTPGVLAYEQYF. For the CDR3, the DNA is TGTGCCAGCAGTTACACCCCAGGGGTTTTGGCATACGAGCAGTACTTC. The rearrangement joins TRBV6-5 to TRBJ2-7; a possible D gene is TRBD1 (6 bases). The V end was cut by 2 bases, the J end by 4 bases, with 18 bases between. Germline values: CDR1 MNHEY, CDR2 SVGAGI. There are 16 residues in the CDR3.